This TCR beta chain was sequenced for a study of blood T cells in healthy people across ages (dated by TCRdb to between 2014 and 2016). Notes on the research overall: In model experiments, template switching captured about one uniquely barcoded TCR beta cDNA molecule for every two T cells. Age-related changes in TCR beta repertoire diversity were measured in the study by deep sequencing normalized with unique cDNA molecular identifiers. The donors were split into four age groups: young (average about 16 years), middle-aged (39), aged (62) and long-lived (82). Donors of different ages were randomly distributed across sequencing lanes to avoid experimental bias. The study analyzed two additional independent replicas of 1 million unique cDNA reads from the same blood draw for two donors, one aged 18 to 29 and one aged 80 or older.

Its CDR3 holds 14 amino acids, cysteine through phenylalanine. This entry keeps only the CDR3 DNA: 42 bases, framed from base 1. V and J are truncated by 6 bases and 6 bases respectively, leaving an intervening sequence of 19 bases. The germline V gene encodes CDR1 DFQATT and CDR2 SNEGSKA (reference sequence). Study-wide findings and limitations: Compared with the aged group, more naive CD4+ T cells, fewer expanded clones and increased TCR diversity were shown by the long-lived group, suggesting age selection. Estimates of total diversity based on one million sequenced T cells were considered lower bounds and underestimates. Because donor CMV infection status was unknown, age-related changes in expanded clonotypes were potentially confounded. Conclusive comparison of naive and antigen-experienced compartments was prevented by the profiling of bulk unsorted PBMCs. The percentage of naive T cells measured by flow cytometry correlated strongly with observed TCR beta diversity. Observed TCR beta diversity per million T cells fell roughly linearly with age, and a significant reduction was already apparent by age roughly 40.

Donors were a few dozen systemically healthy Caucasian individuals from Russia aged roughly 6 to 100 years. Approximately 9.7 milliliters of peripheral blood were drawn from each donor into EDTA-treated Vacutainer tubes. Ficoll-Paque density-gradient centrifugation was used to isolate PBMCs, with at least 6.5 million per sample. Trizol reagent was used to extract total RNA from the PBMCs, yielding at least 5 micrograms per sample. For every donor, an aliquot of PBMCs went through flow cytometry to measure the percentages of naive CD45RAhigh/CD27high T cells. About this clonotype: Its antigen specificity is not known. No base qualities exist here, and no much larger clone lies one base off it.

The library was prepared using 5' RACE. Data came from an Illumina HiSeq 2500. A second PCR of roughly 7 to 11 cycles was performed with a sample-barcoded 5' primer and a J-beta primer mix. A unique molecular identifier was introduced onto each TCR beta cDNA molecule by a template-switch 5' adaptor carrying 12 random nucleotides. At least 2.5 million CDR3-containing paired-end reads were obtained from each sample. First-strand cDNA synthesis was performed from all RNA using the Mint cDNA synthesis kit, with priming by a TRBC-specific oligonucleotide. After uracil-DNA glycosylase treatment, a first 18-cycle PCR used universal primers M1SS and BC2_uni_R on all cDNA. Turning to the authors' computational methods: Normalization of each sample was performed by random selection of 1 million high-quality reads, each carrying a distinct molecular identifier. Instead of being binned into consensus sequences, reads that shared molecular identifiers were thrown out. MiTCR, run with a Q25 quality threshold and the strictest error-elimination algorithm, handled CDR3 identification, clonotype clustering and error correction. A nonparametric unseen species model with Euler transformation was used to estimate a lower bound on total TCR beta diversity. In-frame beta chains were kept once TCRdb had trimmed the public reads at Q25 with fastp and called clones with MiXCR. Records with the same CDR3 protein are collapsed into one entry carrying the most frequent genes and DNA. These V and J calls rely on TCRdb rather than the paper's analysis. This sample is represented by about 600,000 distinct CDR3 sequences; around 48% of them were singletons. The ten top clones hold around 24% of the sample.

Here the chain combines TRBV20-1 and TRBJ2-3; the D gene could be either TRBD1 or TRBD2, each agreeing at 6 bases. Input material: blood. The receptor was derived from an elderly man in good health. The DNA sequence reads TGCAGTGCCGCCCCCGGGGGCCGCCCCGATACGCAGTATTTT. This yields the protein CSAAPGGRPDTQYF.